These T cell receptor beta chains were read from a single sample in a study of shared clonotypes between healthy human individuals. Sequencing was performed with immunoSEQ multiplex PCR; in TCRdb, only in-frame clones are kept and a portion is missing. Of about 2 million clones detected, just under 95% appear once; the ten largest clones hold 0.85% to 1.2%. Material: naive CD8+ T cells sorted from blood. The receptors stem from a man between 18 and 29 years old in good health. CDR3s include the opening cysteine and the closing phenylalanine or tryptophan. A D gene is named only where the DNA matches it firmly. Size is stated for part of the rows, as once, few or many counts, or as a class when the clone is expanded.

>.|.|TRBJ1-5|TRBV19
TGTGCCAGCGGAACAGGGCTTCAGCCCCAGCATTTT
CASGTGLQPQHF
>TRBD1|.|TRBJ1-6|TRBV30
TGTGCCTGGAGTGAACTCCCGGGACAGAATTCACCCCTCCACTTT
CAWSELPGQNSPLHF
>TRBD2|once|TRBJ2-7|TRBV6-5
TGTGCCAGCAGCCAGGGGCTAGCGGGAGCCTACGAGCAGTACTTC
CASSQGLAGAYEQYF
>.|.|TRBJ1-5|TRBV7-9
TGTGCCAGCAGCCTGGACGCTGGGGATCAGCCCCAGCATTTT
CASSLDAGDQPQHF
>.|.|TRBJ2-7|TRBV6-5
TGTGCCAGCAGTTACCTAGGAGCCAACTACGAGCAGTACTTC
CASSYLGANYEQYF
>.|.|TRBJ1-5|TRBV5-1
TGCGCCACCTTGACAGGAAATAGCAATCAGCCCCAGCATTTT
CATLTGNSNQPQHF
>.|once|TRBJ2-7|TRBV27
TGTGCCAGCAGTTTAGTTTGGGGATACGAGCAGTACTTC
CASSLVWGYEQYF
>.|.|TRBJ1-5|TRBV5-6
TGTGCCAGCAGTACGTGGGAAGATAGCAATCAGCCCCAGCATTTT
CASSTWEDSNQPQHF
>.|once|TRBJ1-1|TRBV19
TGTGCCAGTAGGTGGGTAGAAGACACTGAAGCTTTCTTT
CASRWVEDTEAFF
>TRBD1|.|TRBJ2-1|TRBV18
TGTGCCAGCTCACCGGACAGGGTTTACAATGAGCAGTTCTTC
CASSPDRVYNEQFF
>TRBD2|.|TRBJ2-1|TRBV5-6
TGTGCCAGCAGCTTGGGGGGGACTAGCGGCGTCTACAATGAGCAGTTCTTC
CASSLGGTSGVYNEQFF
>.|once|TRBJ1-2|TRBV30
TGTGCCTGGCTGGACAGATCACTACCTTTATATGGCTACACCTTC
CAWLDRSLPLYGYTF
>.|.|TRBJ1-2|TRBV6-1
TGTGCCAGCAGTGAGTTCGGTTCGGGCTATGGCTACACCTTC
CASSEFGSGYGYTF
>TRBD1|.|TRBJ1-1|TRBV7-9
TGTGCCAGCAGCCTTGGACAGGGGGGAAGGAAAGCTTTCTTT
CASSLGQGGRKAFF
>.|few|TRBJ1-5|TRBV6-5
TGTGCCAGCAGTTTTGGAGGGAACCTCGGCAATCAGCCCCAGCATTTT
CASSFGGNLGNQPQHF
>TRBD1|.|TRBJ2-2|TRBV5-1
TGCGCCAGCAGCTTGGCCACAGGGGGCGCGGGCACCGGGGAGCTGTTTTTT
CASSLATGGAGTGELFF
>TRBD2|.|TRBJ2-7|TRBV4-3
TGCGCCAGCAGCCAAGATGCTAGCGGACCCCTCAGATACGAGCAGTACTTC
CASSQDASGPLRYEQYF
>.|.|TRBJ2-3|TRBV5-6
TGTGCCAGCAGCTTGGCCTCTAGCACAGATACGCAGTATTTT
CASSLASSTDTQYF
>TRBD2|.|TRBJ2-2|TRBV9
TGTGCCAGCAGCCCTGAGGGACTAGCGGGTAACACCGGGGAGCTGTTTTTT
CASSPEGLAGNTGELFF
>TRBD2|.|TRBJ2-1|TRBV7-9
TGTGCCAGCAGCCCAGGTGGGACTAGCTTTAATGAGCAGTTCTTC
CASSPGGTSFNEQFF
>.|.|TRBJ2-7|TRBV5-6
TGTGCCAGCAGCTTGGTTTTGGCAGAGTCGGACTACGAGCAGTACTTC
CASSLVLAESDYEQYF
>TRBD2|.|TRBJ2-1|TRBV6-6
TGTGCCAGCAGTTACCCCAGCGGGGGGCCCTACAATGAGCAGTTCTTC
CASSYPSGGPYNEQFF